This T cell receptor (beta chain) was identified in a study of T cells in Graves' hyperthyroidism and ophthalmopathy. RNA transcripts served as the template for amplifying TCR beta CDR3 regions. The primer set for the first-round RT-PCR of the TCR CDR3 was HTBI. Using its own MiXCR run on the multiplex PCR reads, TCRdb lists one record per CDR3 protein. The table shows 480,000 or so distinct CDR3 sequences, with around 50% occurring only once. Germline CDR1 is SGHRS and CDR2 is YFSETQ. The length of the CDR3 is 15 residues. V was trimmed by 0 bases and J by 7 bases, leaving 16 bases between them. Material for sequencing was peripheral blood or thyroid tissue (not recorded which). The sequence was obtained from an adult woman with Graves' disease, either hyperthyroidism or ophthalmopathy (not recorded which). The chain employs TRBV5-1 and TRBJ1-2; a possible D gene is TRBD1 (5 bases). Here the CDR3 DNA reads TGCGCCAGCAGCTTGGAGCTGGGACGTTCATTTGGCTACACCTTC. Protein sequence: CASSLELGRSFGYTF.